Listed below are T cell receptor beta chains from one sample, sequenced in a study of blood T cell repertoires in COVID-19. Repertoires were generated with immunoSEQ multiplex PCR, while TCRdb's copy carries only in-frame clones and drops some. Of over 300,000 clones listed, approximately 84% are singletons. Specimen: PBMCs or T cells enriched from blood (not recorded which). Receptors originate from a woman aged 18-30 years who had recovered from COVID-19. CDR3s include the opening cysteine and the closing phenylalanine or tryptophan. The order of the fields is J gene, D gene, V gene, clone size, CDR3 DNA, CDR3 protein. A D gene is named only where the DNA matches it firmly. Size tells how often a clone was seen (once, few, many) or the class of an expanded clone, and some rows leave it out.

TRBJ1-2	.	TRBV20-1	once	TGCAGTGCTTGGCAGGGCTATGGCTACACCTTC	CSAWQGYGYTF
TRBJ2-1	.	TRBV11-2	.	TGTGCCAGCAGCTTAGGTGCGGGGAGCTCCTACAATGAGCAGTTCTTC	CASSLGAGSSYNEQFF
TRBJ2-1	.	TRBV9	.	TGTGCCAGCAGCGTAGCTACGACCCTCATAGCGGATGAGCAGTTCTTC	CASSVATTLIADEQFF
TRBJ2-5	TRBD2	TRBV10-3	.	TGTGCCACGGGACTAGCGGGAGAAGAGACCCAGTACTTC	CATGLAGEETQYF
TRBJ1-2	TRBD1	TRBV5-1	.	TGCGCCAGCAGCAAGGATAGGGGGCGCGAAGGCTACACCTTC	CASSKDRGREGYTF
TRBJ1-4	TRBD1	TRBV5-1	few	TGCGCCAGCAGAGGACAGGGTGAAAAACTGTTTTTT	CASRGQGEKLFF
TRBJ1-4	TRBD1	TRBV7-9	.	TGTGCCAGCAGCCCCACAGGGGAGTCGGCAACTAATGAAAAACTGTTTTTT	CASSPTGESATNEKLFF
TRBJ1-4	.	TRBV9	.	TGTGCCAGCAGCGTAGGGCGGCTTAATGAAAAACTGTTTTTT	CASSVGRLNEKLFF
TRBJ2-1	TRBD1	TRBV5-6	.	TGTGCCAGCAGCTTAAGCCACAGGGGGCCGTCGGGGAATGAGCAGTTCTTC	CASSLSHRGPSGNEQFF
TRBJ1-2	TRBD1	TRBV5-6	.	TGTGCCAGCAGCCCCACAGGGGGCTATGGCTACACCTTC	CASSPTGGYGYTF
TRBJ1-1	.	TRBV30	.	TGTGCCGGCATGAAGAACACTGAAGCTTTCTTT	CAGMKNTEAFF
TRBJ1-1	.	TRBV28	once	TGTGCCAGCAGGTATAGGGCCCTAGGGGCTGAAGCTTTCTTT	CASRYRALGAEAFF
TRBJ1-4	.	TRBV6-5	.	TGTGCCAGTCAACAGGGAGGGAAACTGTTTTTT	CASQQGGKLFF
TRBJ2-1	TRBD1	TRBV19	.	TGTGCCAGTAGCCATTCCCCCGGGACAGGGATCAACAATGAGCAGTTCTTC	CASSHSPGTGINNEQFF
TRBJ1-3	TRBD1	TRBV19	.	TGTGCCAGTAGTACCCCGGGACAGCACTCTGGAAACACCATATATTTT	CASSTPGQHSGNTIYF
TRBJ2-2	TRBD2	TRBV28	.	TGTGCCAGCAGTTTGGGAGGGATTGGGACCGGGGAGCTGTTTTTT	CASSLGGIGTGELFF
TRBJ1-2	.	TRBV5-1	.	TGCGCCAGCAGCTTGGGTGAGGTGATCTCTAACTATGGCTACACCTTC	CASSLGEVISNYGYTF
TRBJ1-5	.	TRBV2	.	TGTGCCAGCAGAGAAGACCGCCTATCTCATCAGCCCCAGCATTTT	CASREDRLSHQPQHF
TRBJ2-7	TRBD1	TRBV3-1/TRBV3-2	.	TGTGCCAGCAGCCAAGATCCCGGGACAGGGTGGGTTTCCTACGAGCAGTACTTC	CASSQDPGTGWVSYEQYF
TRBJ1-3	.	TRBV15	.	TGTGCCACCAGCAGCAGGGGCTCTGGAAACACCATATATTTT	CATSSRGSGNTIYF
TRBJ1-2	.	TRBV7-9	few	TGTGCCAGCAGCTTAGCTTCCGGGAACTATGGCTACACCTTC	CASSLASGNYGYTF
TRBJ2-5	TRBD2	TRBV5-1	.	TGCGCCAGCAGCTTGGCCGGAGCGGGGGGACAAGAGACCCAGTACTTC	CASSLAGAGGQETQYF
TRBJ1-1	.	TRBV11-2	many	TGTGCCAGCGGGTTGGGGCCCCACACTGAAGCTTTCTTT	CASGLGPHTEAFF
TRBJ1-3	.	TRBV29-1	.	TGCAGCGTTGTAAACAGTCGAAACACCATATATTTT	CSVVNSRNTIYF
TRBJ1-1	.	TRBV19	.	TGTGCCAGTAGTATTCTAACCCGGACGACTAAGGGCACTGAAGCTTTCTTT	CASSILTRTTKGTEAFF
TRBJ1-1	.	TRBV18	few	TGTGCCAGCTCACCCCGCGGTGTGGCCTTCCACACTGAAGCTTTCTTT	CASSPRGVAFHTEAFF
TRBJ1-3	.	TRBV2	.	TGTGCCAGCCTTCAGGGCTCTGGAAACACCATATATTTT	CASLQGSGNTIYF
TRBJ2-3	TRBD1	TRBV11-2	few	TGTGCCAGCAGCCCTGGTAGTTGGACAGGGGGTTCAGATACGCAGTATTTT	CASSPGSWTGGSDTQYF
TRBJ2-1	.	TRBV6-5	.	TGTGCCAGCAAAGGAGGGTACAATGAGCAGTTCTTC	CASKGGYNEQFF
TRBJ2-2	TRBD2	TRBV7-7	.	TGTGCTAGCAGTCCAAATCCCCAGCGGGGCCTTACCGGGGAGCTGTTTTTT	CASSPNPQRGLTGELFF
TRBJ2-7	TRBD1	TRBV18	.	TGTGCCAGCTCACCAGGGGGACAGGCTACCTACGAGCAGTACTTC	CASSPGGQATYEQYF
TRBJ2-1	.	TRBV2	.	TGTGCCAGCAGTCAATACAATGAGCAGTTCTTC	CASSQYNEQFF
TRBJ2-2	TRBD2	TRBV30	.	TGTGCCTGGGCTCGTGGGGGGGACACCGGGGAGCTGTTTTTT	CAWARGGDTGELFF
TRBJ2-2	.	TRBV24-1	.	TGTGCCACCAGTGATGCGCGGGACACCGGGGAGCTGTTTTTT	CATSDARDTGELFF
TRBJ1-2	.	TRBV2	once	TGTGCCAGCAGAGCTCCGGGACTAGGACATGGCTACACCTTC	CASRAPGLGHGYTF
TRBJ2-7	TRBD1	TRBV24-1	.	TGTGCCACCAGTCAATACAGGGGTCCCTACGAGCAGTACTTC	CATSQYRGPYEQYF
TRBJ2-2	.	TRBV5-1	.	TGCGCCAGCAGCTTGCTGTCGCAGATGAACACCGGGGAGCTGTTTTTT	CASSLLSQMNTGELFF
TRBJ2-1	TRBD2	TRBV27	once	TGTGCCAGCGGACTAGGCTCCTACAATGAGCAGTTCTTC	CASGLGSYNEQFF
TRBJ1-5	.	TRBV18	.	TGTGCCAGCTCGCCCGACAGTTCCCAGCCCCAGCATTTT	CASSPDSSQPQHF
TRBJ2-7	TRBD1	TRBV4-1	.	TGCGCCAGCAGACAACGAATAGGCCAGACAGGGGCGGGCGAGCAGTACTTC	CASRQRIGQTGAGEQYF
TRBJ2-5	.	TRBV7-9	once	TGTGCCAGCAACGTGGGACTTCAAGAGACCCAGTACTTC	CASNVGLQETQYF
TRBJ2-7	.	TRBV11-2	once	TGTGCCAGCAGCTCTCACAACTACGAGCAGTACTTC	CASSSHNYEQYF
TRBJ1-2	TRBD1	TRBV6-5	.	TGTGCCAGCATAATGACAGGGTCTAACTATGGCTACACCTTC	CASIMTGSNYGYTF
TRBJ1-3	TRBD1	TRBV2	.	TGTGCCAGCAGACAGGGGTCCAGCTCTGGAAACACCATATATTTT	CASRQGSSSGNTIYF
TRBJ2-1	.	TRBV7-6	.	TGTGCCAGCACTTTATACAATGAGCAGTTCTTC	CASTLYNEQFF
TRBJ1-2	.	TRBV15	.	TGTGCCACCAGCAGTTTGCAGGGAAACTATGGCTACACCTTC	CATSSLQGNYGYTF
TRBJ2-1	TRBD2	TRBV27	.	TGTGCCAGCAGTCCCCTCGGGATAGCGGGAGTCCATGAGCAGTTCTTC	CASSPLGIAGVHEQFF
TRBJ2-5	TRBD2	TRBV3-1/TRBV3-2	.	TGTGCCAGCAGCCCTCCGGGACTAGCAGGGACCCAGTACTTC	CASSPPGLAGTQYF
TRBJ1-5	TRBD1	TRBV19	.	TGTGCCAGTAGTATGGGGACAGGCGATTTGGGCAATCAGCCCCAGCATTTT	CASSMGTGDLGNQPQHF
TRBJ1-2	.	TRBV2	.	TGTGCCAGCACCCAGCGTCTGGCGGGCTACACCTTC	CASTQRLAGYTF
TRBJ2-3	TRBD2	TRBV2	.	TGTGCCAGCAATGCCCAGACTAGCGCTTACAGCACAGATACGCAGTATTTT	CASNAQTSAYSTDTQYF
TRBJ1-2	.	TRBV6-4	.	TGTGCCAGCAGTGTCTCTGGGGACAATGGCTACACCTTC	CASSVSGDNGYTF
TRBJ2-3	TRBD2	TRBV2	.	TGTGCCAGCAGCTACTCTCAACTAGCGGGGGGGCGGTTAAGTGGCACAGATACGCAGTATTTT	CASSYSQLAGGRLSGTDTQYF
TRBJ1-1	TRBD1	TRBV4-1	.	TGCGCCAGCAGCCAAGTGGGACAGATGAACACTGAAGCTTTCTTT	CASSQVGQMNTEAFF
TRBJ1-1	.	TRBV6-5	.	TGTGCCAGCAGTCCACCGGGGTCGCCAGCTTTCTTT	CASSPPGSPAFF
TRBJ2-1	TRBD1	TRBV10-3	.	TGTGCCAGCCTCGAGACAGGGGGTATGTACAATGAGCAGTTCTTC	CASLETGGMYNEQFF
TRBJ2-7	TRBD2	TRBV18	.	TGTGCCAGCTCACCACCTATGACTAGCGGGAGTACGCCCTACGAGCAGTACTTC	CASSPPMTSGSTPYEQYF
TRBJ2-5	TRBD1	TRBV25-1	.	TGTGCCAGCAGCGGGGACAGCTATGAGAAGACCCAGTACTTC	CASSGDSYEKTQYF
TRBJ1-4	.	TRBV24-1	.	TGTGCCACCAGAGGTGCCAGCGCAACTAATGAAAAACTGTTTTTT	CATRGASATNEKLFF